This T cell receptor beta chain was sequenced during a study of identical twins (dated by TCRdb to 2016 to 2017). The study in broad terms: TCR alpha and beta repertoires from monozygotic twins, unrelated adults of various ages and cord blood were deep-sequenced to test whether fetal clonotypes persist. Replicate twin experiments were performed at different times using different library preparation protocols to rule out contamination. Study-wide findings and limitations: Because the same donors could not be followed over many years, conclusions were based on cross-sectional statistical analysis. Out-of-frame TCR alpha sharing in monozygotic twins was systematically underestimated by recombination models, whereas sharing between unrelated individuals was in agreement with the recombination models. Zero-insertion analyses could be partly confounded by invariant T cells such as MAIT and iNKT, although diverse VJ usage argued against such confounding for most clonotypes. Compared with coincidental sharing between unrelated individuals, out-of-frame TCR alpha sequences shared between twins showed an excess of sequences with low generation probability. Abundant cord blood beta clonotypes had fewer insertions, young adult naive repertoires showed a similar but weaker trend, and memory repertoires showed no such trend. Excess twin sharing in beta out-of-frame sequences was weaker because fewer shared sequences lowered the signal-to-noise ratio.

Inclusive of the bounding cysteine and phenylalanine, the CDR3 is 14 residues long. Just CDR3 DNA is preserved here, 42 bases in frame from base 1. V drops 8 bases and J drops 5 bases, leaving 18 bases in between. Every donor was a healthy Caucasian. Three pairs of female monozygotic twins, all aged roughly 18 to 30 years, made up the twin cohort. Peripheral blood mononuclear cells were the source from which RNA for the TCR libraries was isolated. The library was built by means of 5' RACE. Sequencing relied on an Illumina HiSeq 2000. A universal primer binding site was introduced by template switching, and a unique molecular identifier was present in the final cDNA, enabling accurate counting of TCR cDNA molecules. Specific primers in the conserved constant-segment region were used to synthesize first-strand cDNA for TCR alpha and beta chains. To control for contamination, every cDNA library was double barcoded, receiving both a SMART-Mk sample barcode and Illumina barcodes. TruSeq adapter sequences and Illumina sample barcodes were added in two successive PCR steps. The Illumina HiSeq platform was used with custom primers to sequence TCR alpha and beta cDNA libraries. The study's processing was this. MiGEC was used to process raw reads and extract unique molecular identifiers, and MiXCR was used to find CDR3 positions. For each individual, recombination models were inferred using an EM algorithm with the repgenHMM and IGoR tools. The tcR package in R was used for shared clonotype analysis, with sharing normalized by the product of cloneset sizes. To study raw recombination without the effects of thymic and clonal selection, out-of-frame nonproductive sequences were analyzed. TCRdb redid the processing of the public reads, applying fastp at Q25 and MiXCR, and retained in-frame beta chains. Each CDR3 protein appears once, grouped with its most common genes and DNA. TCRdb assigned the V and J calls; the authors' analysis was not used. Within this sample are about 900,000 distinct CDR3 sequences, with approximately 13% of them counted one time only. Together, the top ten hold around 1.6% of the sample.

This clonotype was observed a handful of times. Its antigen is currently not known. Nothing much larger sits one base from this clone, and base qualities are not available. The data were also submitted as part of a second study, on yellow fever vaccine responses in identical twins. As the second publication notes: According to the authors, in identical twins the way T cells responded to vaccination appeared partly convergent and partly personalized. Focusing on identical twins, the study followed the T cell clones that responded to the vaccine, and did so with precision.

Material for sequencing was PBMCs. This chain is built from TRBV12-3 or TRBV12-4 and TRBJ1-1; 5 matching bases give a weak D call of TRBD1. The source is a woman between 18 and 29 years old in good health. The DNA sequence is TGTGCCAGCTCCATCCAGGGTGTTTGGACTGAAGCTTTCTTT. Protein translation: CASSIQGVWTEAFF.